This TCR beta chain was recovered during a study of cytomegalovirus exposure and HLA in healthy donors. This CDR3 has 15 residues. Germline assignment: CDR1 SGDLS and CDR2 YYNGEE. The J segment lost 7 bases and the V segment lost 4 bases, leaving 12 bases of the junction unmatched. This clone appeared a single time. The study ran its PCR with 60 Vbeta and 13 Jbeta primers. The protocol was immunoSEQ multiplex PCR, while the TCRdb copy is restricted to in-frame clones and leaves out a portion. Of around 100,000 clones listed, around 77% were seen once; the top ten hold approximately 3.8%. This receptor was obtained from a man aged 45 to 65 in good health and CMV-seropositive. The V call is TRBV9, the J call TRBJ2-7; 9 bases map to TRBD1. The sequenced material came from PBMCs. The CDR3 loop is CASSPTGTGYLEQYF. The CDR3 DNA follows: TGTGCCAGCAGCCCAACGGGGACAGGGTACTTAGAGCAGTACTTC.